Given below is one T cell receptor (beta chain) in context. Its antigen is unknown. Use of 60 Vbeta and 13 Jbeta primers characterized the PCR. In the authors' workflow: Per a later analysis, the number of unique TCR beta chains was some 80 million, of which around 9.9 million were shared. TCRdb's table, derived via immunoSEQ multiplex PCR, lists solely in-frame clones and lacks some. The DNA was the basis for D and trimming; V, J and clone size are from that table. The sample carries around 150,000 clones, approximately 60% recorded once. This entry belongs to a study of cytomegalovirus exposure and HLA in healthy donors. Study at large: Some 77 million unique TCRs from HLA-typed donors were held in an early release of data. Study results and caveats: Clonal expansion was found to be greater in HLA-associated TCR beta chains than in equally common others in a later analysis. Specificity of a few CMV-associated chains for CMV antigens was verified in vitro.

The CDR3 covers 14 residues. Trimming left V 3 bases short and J 4 bases short, with 10 bases between. The receptor's source is a human donor in good health. Sequencing input: PBMCs. The rearrangement links TRBV23-1 to TRBJ1-5; no clear D gene. TRBV23-1 is an ORF, and what it does is uncertain. The CDR3 DNA reads as TGCGCCAGCAGTCAGGGCAGGCTGAATCAGCCCCAGCATTTT. Protein product: CASSQGRLNQPQHF.